The clone carrying this TCR beta chain has only a few counts. The data were taken from a study of T cell changes during pregnancy in multiple sclerosis. TCRdb's table, derived via immunoSEQ multiplex PCR, lists solely in-frame clones and lacks some. Of roughly 59,000 clones listed, around 90% were seen once; the top ten hold approximately 1.3%. The V end lost 5 bases, the J end lost 4 bases, and 8 bases lay between the germline ends. The V gene's germline CDR1 is MDHEN and CDR2 SYDVKM. The length of the CDR3 is 12 residues. Material: peripheral blood, obtained in the third trimester of pregnancy. This sequence joins TRBV28 and TRBJ1-2; D is ambiguous. The receptor was derived from a female donor in good health, enrolled as a control in a pregnancy study. The CDR3 loop reads CASSPGPYGYTF. In nucleotides, the CDR3 is TGTGCCAGCAGTCCCGGTCCCTATGGCTACACCTTC.